The present T cell receptor beta chain was sequenced within a study of T cells after yellow fever vaccination (dated by TCRdb to about 2019). At the level of the whole study: The SMART-Seq v4 Ultra Low Input RNA kit was used to prepare libraries from fractions with low cell numbers. Bulk PBMC replicates and cell subsets were isolated from blood drawn at multiple timepoints before and after both primary and secondary immunization. To follow T-cell clones before and after primary and booster YFV17D yellow fever vaccination, bulk TCR alpha and beta repertoires were sequenced over time. The cohort comprised two healthy male donors, one aged 18 to 29 and one aged 30 to 40 years. The paper's findings and limits, for the study overall: Because the study included only a couple of donors, the extent to which the findings can be generalized is limited. Because abundant contaminating clonotypes from the bulk population could be contained in FACS-sorted repertoires, computational filtering was required. After the booster, most of the clones that had expanded following primary vaccination were detected again (roughly 97% of CD4 and roughly 90% of CD8), which suggests that memory was broadly maintained. A small fraction of clonotypes appeared in both the CD4 and CD8 compartments, likely as a result of convergent recombination. The secondary T-cell response was weaker than the primary response but faster, peaking on day 5 instead of day 15.

The germline V gene yields SGHNT for CDR1 and YENEEA for CDR2. V has 3 bases trimmed and J has 4 bases trimmed; junction bases matching no gene number 7. The CDR3 runs 16 residues from the cysteine to the phenylalanine. Just CDR3 DNA is preserved here, 48 bases in frame from base 1. Reading the label with the study, this specimen's treatment or condition is: live attenuated yellow fever vaccine strain. PBMCs were isolated from peripheral blood using a standard Ficoll-Paque protocol. Dynabeads CD4 and CD8 positive selection kits were used to isolate the CD4 and CD8 T-cell fractions. TriZol was used to extract RNA from bulk PBMCs, CD4 and CD8 fractions, and dextramer-positive and dextramer-negative fractions. On this clonotype: Its recognized antigen is unknown. No much larger clone exists at a distance of one base, and base qualities are not known.

The sequencer was an Illumina NovaSeq 6000. TCR cDNA was synthesized by 5'RACE template switching, which introduced a universal primer site and unique molecular identifiers. Priming of cDNA synthesis was performed from both the TCR alpha and TCR beta constant segments. Libraries were amplified in two PCR steps, with sample barcodes and sequencing adapters added in the second step. Libraries were sequenced on Illumina HiSeq 2500 (2x100 bp) or NovaSeq (2x150 bp). The original methods were these. Reads were demultiplexed and collapsed into UMI consensus sequences with MIGEC, and V(D)J alignment was performed with MiXCR. Vaccine-responding clonotypes were defined with edgeR using replicate PBMC samples, requiring FDR below 0.01 and a log2 fold change above 5 up to day 15. CD4 or CD8 identity was assigned to each bulk clonotype according to whether the clonotype was present at higher abundance in the sequenced CD4 repertoire or the sequenced CD8 repertoire. TCRdb's own reprocessing of the public reads used fastp at Q25 and MiXCR and kept productive beta chains. Entries that share a CDR3 protein sequence are merged under the most common genes and DNA. None of the V and J calls come from the authors' own analysis; TCRdb made them. The sample table holds 300,000 to 400,000 distinct CDR3 sequences, of which about 10% were seen once. About 3% of the sample goes to the ten largest clones.

The origin of this receptor is a man aged 18 to 35 who received the YFV17D yellow fever vaccine. The chain uses TRBV11-3 and TRBJ2-3, with TRBD2 identical over 10 junction bases. Specimen: CD4+ T cells sorted from PBMCs, collected 45 days after the yellow fever booster vaccination. The sequenced DNA is TGTGCCAGCAGCTTTTTAGCGGGGGGTTTCTCAGATACGCAGTATTTT. It specifies CASSFLAGGFSDTQYF.